This T cell receptor beta chain was retrieved from a study of PD-1 blockade in classical Hodgkin lymphoma (TCRdb year 2020). Some background on the complete study: Nivolumab dosing was 3 mg/kg intravenously every 2 weeks, continuing until either disease progression or unacceptable toxicity. A peripheral blood immune signature of response to PD-1 blockade in classical Hodgkin lymphoma was defined using TCR beta sequencing and CyTOF. The full study reports these points: Baseline TCR diversity was reported to be lower in newly diagnosed patients than in healthy donors, and even lower in relapsed/refractory patients. Trial patients achieving complete response had baseline diversity similar to newly diagnosed patients, whereas partial responders and progressors had significantly lower diversity. A significant rise by C4D1 was seen in CD4+ but not CD8+ TCR diversity (p=0.0027 vs p=0.16), with the rise being most apparent in complete responders (p=0.02). The study covered only a single clinical trial cohort, and the causes of the repertoire differences, possibly disease activity or prior therapy, were still not defined. Lower diversity was seen in patients whose nivolumab began less than 1 year after ASCT, and these patients were left out of later analyses so that immune reconstitution would not confound the results.

The Qiagen DNeasy kit was used to extract genomic DNA both from unsorted PBMCs and from the negatively selected CD4+ and CD8+ fractions. TCR beta CDR3 regions were amplified by immunoSEQ multiplex PCR using primers annealing to V and J segments. Amplification bias was minimized using a synthetic immune receptor repertoire, and residual bias was removed computationally after sequencing. As for the authors' bioinformatics: Custom Python scripts were used to quantify repertoire diversity as the Shannon entropy index. The unsorted, CD4+ and CD8+ repertoires were each analyzed separately, with the exception of combined analyses, where CD4+ and CD8+ sequences were merged in silico. Clonal expansion was defined as at least a 2-fold frequency increase after treatment relative to C1D1, with a pseudocount of 0.5 for undetected baseline clones. Singleton clones were defined as clones with 0 or 1 copy at C1D1, and non-singleton clones were defined as clones with 2 or more copies. Clones expanded in unsorted samples were annotated as CD4+, CD8+ or unknown by matching protein sequences in sorted samples from the same patient. Wilcoxon tests were applied to paired samples to test diversity changes from C1D1 to C4D1. In TCRdb, the immuneACCESS table is reduced to in-frame sequences with V and J assigned. These tables do not hold every clone; where another copy was compared, an unresolved V gene accounts for under half, and the others remain unexplained. The DNA gave D and trimming, while V, J and clone size come from that table. The sample profile shows 20,000 to 25,000 clones; 77% of them were found once. The leading ten clones occupy roughly 40% of the sample.

Explained via the paper, the time point label denotes: cycle 2 day 1 (C2D1) of nivolumab. Every trial patient had relapsed after autologous stem cell transplantation, and cohorts A, B and C differed in prior brentuximab vedotin exposure. The trial cohort was composed of approximately 60 patients with relapsed/refractory classical Hodgkin lymphoma, for whom complete response, partial response or progressive disease was recorded as best overall response. Trial patients were treated with single-agent nivolumab in the multi-cohort phase II CheckMate 205 trial. An independent review committee assessed best overall response using the 2007 International Working Group response criteria. PBMCs from the trial were collected at three points: immediately before nivolumab initiation (C1D1), and during therapy at cycle 2 day 1 and cycle 4 day 1. After peripheral blood was drawn into 8 mL Vacutainer Cell Preparation Tubes, PBMCs were isolated by centrifugation and then cryopreserved.

This clone was observed a single time. The specificity of this receptor is unknown. Base qualities are missing; no much larger clone stands one base away. Between the V and J ends, shortened by 5 bases and 9 bases respectively, the junction contains 14 bases. From the cysteine through the phenylalanine, the CDR3 covers 13 amino acids. Just the 39-base CDR3 DNA is kept, in frame starting at base 1. Looking up the germline V gene yields CDR1 MNHEY and CDR2 SVGAGI. The V and J genes are TRBV6-5 and TRBJ2-1; there is no confident call for the D gene. Sequences were derived from peripheral blood mononuclear cells (PBMCs), sampled before the second cycle of nivolumab. The receptor comes from a human donor with classical Hodgkin lymphoma. The DNA reads TGTGCCAGCAGTGAAGCGTGGGTTAGTGAGCAGTTCTTC. This yields the protein CASSEAWVSEQFF.